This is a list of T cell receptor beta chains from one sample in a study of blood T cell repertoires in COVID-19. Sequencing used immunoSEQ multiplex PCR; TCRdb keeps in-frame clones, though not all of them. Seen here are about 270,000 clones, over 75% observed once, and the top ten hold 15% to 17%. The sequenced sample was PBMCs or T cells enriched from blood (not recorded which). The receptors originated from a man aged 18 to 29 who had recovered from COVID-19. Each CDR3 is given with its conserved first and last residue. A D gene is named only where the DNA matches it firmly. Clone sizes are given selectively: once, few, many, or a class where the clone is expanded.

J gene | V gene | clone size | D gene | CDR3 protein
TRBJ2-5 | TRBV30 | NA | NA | CAWSYGFRETQYF
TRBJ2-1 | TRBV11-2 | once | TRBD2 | CASSSRLSGGLYNEQFF
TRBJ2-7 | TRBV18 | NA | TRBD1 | CASSQSGTGRVEQYF
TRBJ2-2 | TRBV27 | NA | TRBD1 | CASSFSFAGQGVGELFF
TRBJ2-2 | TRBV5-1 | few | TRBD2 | CASSLGGLAVTGELFF
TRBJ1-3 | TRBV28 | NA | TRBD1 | CASSSTGTGDGNTIYF
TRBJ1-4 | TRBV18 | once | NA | CASSRDTPTNEKLFF
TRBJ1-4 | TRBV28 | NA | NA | CASSLAGRGEKLFF
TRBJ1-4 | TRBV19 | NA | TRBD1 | CASSIGGQGRKKLFF
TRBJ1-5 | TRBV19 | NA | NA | CASSIDLADYSNQPQHF
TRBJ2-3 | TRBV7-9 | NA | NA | CASSPGSGTDTQYF
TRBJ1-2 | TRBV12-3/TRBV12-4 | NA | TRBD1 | CASSFGTGGDYTF
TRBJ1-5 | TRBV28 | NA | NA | CASSLIGNQPQHF
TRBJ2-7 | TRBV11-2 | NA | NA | CASSFEILDYEQYF
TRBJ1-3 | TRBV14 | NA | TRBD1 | CASSQTGGSGNTIYF
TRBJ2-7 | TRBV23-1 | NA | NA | CASSHRDFGGWF
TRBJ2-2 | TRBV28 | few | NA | CASSTLGETGELFF
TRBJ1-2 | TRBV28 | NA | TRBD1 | CASSLGRDRGHYGYTF
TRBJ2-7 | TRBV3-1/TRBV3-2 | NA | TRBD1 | CASSRLGQGSYEQYF
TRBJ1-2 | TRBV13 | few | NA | CASSFTRSFYGYTF
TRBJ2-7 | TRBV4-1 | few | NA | CASSQEALRRSGEQYF
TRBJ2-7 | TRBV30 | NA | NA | CAWSVKSDEAEQYF
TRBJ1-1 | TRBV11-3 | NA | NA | CASRLRDTILNTEAFF
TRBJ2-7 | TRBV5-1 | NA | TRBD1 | CASSLPGQTGEQYF
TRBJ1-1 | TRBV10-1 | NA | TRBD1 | CASSEYRGRPAFF
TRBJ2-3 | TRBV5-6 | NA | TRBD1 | CASSQRTGGAPDTQYF
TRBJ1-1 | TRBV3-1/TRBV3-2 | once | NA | CASSQVPRAPEAFF
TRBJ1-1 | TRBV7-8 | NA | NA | CASSLVPGAENTEAFF